This T cell receptor (beta chain) was sequenced in a study of blood T cell repertoires in COVID-19. Study-wide context: From the United States, Italy and Spain came samples of acute and convalescent COVID-19.

Trimming removed 0 bases from V and 9 bases from J; junction bases left unmatched: 7. Germline V gene data show CDR1 as MNHEY and CDR2 as SVGEGT. The CDR3 totals 15 residues. Profiling relied on immunoSEQ multiplex PCR, and the TCRdb table lists in-frame clones only, not all of them. The sample lists roughly 120,000 clones, about 87% seen once, with approximately 1.1% in the top ten. V gene TRBV6-2 or TRBV6-3 combines with J gene TRBJ2-1, with 8 nucleotides matching TRBD2. The sequenced material came from peripheral blood. The TCR was taken from a human donor in a cohort sampled during active COVID-19. For the CDR3, the DNA is TGTGCCAGCAGTTACTCCGCGGGAGGCCGGCCTGAGCAGTTCTTC. Its translation is CASSYSAGGRPEQFF.